Here is one T cell receptor beta chain with its context. The protocol was immunoSEQ multiplex PCR, while the TCRdb copy is restricted to in-frame clones and leaves out a portion. This table has about 170,000 clones, about 88% appearing once. The data were taken from a study of blood T cell repertoires in COVID-19. Study in general: Donors in the United States, Italy and Spain gave samples during acute or convalescent COVID-19. PBMCs, B-cell-depleted T cells, or T cells provided the cDNA or gDNA that made up the material.

Between the trimmed V and J ends, which lost 5 bases and 0 bases, there was a span of 16 bases. Looked up from germline, CDR1 is SNHLY and CDR2 is FYNNEI. There are 16 residues in the CDR3. The specimen sequenced was peripheral blood. This TCR was sampled from a man between 60 and 70 years old with acute or convalescent COVID-19. V gene TRBV2 combines with J gene TRBJ1-1, with D maybe TRBD1 (5 bases). The CDR3 bases are TGTGCCAGCAGTCACATAGGGGCCAGGGTGAACACTGAAGCTTTCTTT. It encodes CASSHIGARVNTEAFF.